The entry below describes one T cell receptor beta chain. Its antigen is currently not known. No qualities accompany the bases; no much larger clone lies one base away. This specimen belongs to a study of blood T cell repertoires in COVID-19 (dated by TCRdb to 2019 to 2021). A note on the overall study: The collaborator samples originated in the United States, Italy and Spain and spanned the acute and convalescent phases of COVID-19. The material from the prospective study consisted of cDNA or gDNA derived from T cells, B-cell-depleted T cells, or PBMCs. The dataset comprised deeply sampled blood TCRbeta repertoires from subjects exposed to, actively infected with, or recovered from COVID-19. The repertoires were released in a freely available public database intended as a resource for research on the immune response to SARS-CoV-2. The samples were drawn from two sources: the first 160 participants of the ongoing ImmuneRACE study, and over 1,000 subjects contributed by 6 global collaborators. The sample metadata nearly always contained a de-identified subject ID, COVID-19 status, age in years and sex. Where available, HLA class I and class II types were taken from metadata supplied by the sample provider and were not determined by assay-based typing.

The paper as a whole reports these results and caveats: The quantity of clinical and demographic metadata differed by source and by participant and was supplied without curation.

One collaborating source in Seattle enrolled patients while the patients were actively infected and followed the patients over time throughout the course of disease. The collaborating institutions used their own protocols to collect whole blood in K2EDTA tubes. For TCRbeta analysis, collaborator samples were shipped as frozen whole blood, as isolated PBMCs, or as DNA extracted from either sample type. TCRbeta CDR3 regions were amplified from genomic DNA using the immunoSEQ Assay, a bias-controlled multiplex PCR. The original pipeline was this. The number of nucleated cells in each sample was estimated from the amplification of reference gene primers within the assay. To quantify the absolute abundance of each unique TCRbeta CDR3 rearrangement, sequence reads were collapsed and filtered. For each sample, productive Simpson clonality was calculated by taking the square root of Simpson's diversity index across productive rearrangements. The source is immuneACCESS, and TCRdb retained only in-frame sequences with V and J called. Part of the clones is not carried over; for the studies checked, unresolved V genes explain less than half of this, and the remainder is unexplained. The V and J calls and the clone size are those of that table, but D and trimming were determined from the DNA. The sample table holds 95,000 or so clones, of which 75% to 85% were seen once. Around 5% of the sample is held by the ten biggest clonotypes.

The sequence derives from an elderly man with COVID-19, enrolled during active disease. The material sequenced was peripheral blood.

The CDR3 loop reads CASSQEATNSGNTIYF. The nucleotide sequence reads TGCGCCAGCAGCCAAGAAGCCACCAACTCTGGAAACACCATATATTTT. The chain was built from TRBV4-1 and TRBJ1-3; the D gene lacks a confident call. The germline V gene yields MGHRA for CDR1 and YSYEKL for CDR2. A distance of 9 bases separates the germline ends of V and J, which lose 0 bases and 0 bases respectively. The CDR3 sequence holds 16 residues, the cysteine and phenylalanine included. CDR3 DNA is the only sequence kept; it has 48 bases, read in frame from the first base.